One sample yielded the 23 T cell receptor beta chains listed below, sequenced in a study of molecular identifiers for immune sequencing clone quantification. TCRdb ran MiXCR on the PCR reads and lists one entry per CDR3 protein. This table holds hundreds of thousands of distinct CDR3 sequences, about 20% found once. What was sequenced was naive CD8+ T cells from blood, with Jurkat cell RNA spiked in. Sample subset: FACS-sorted CD8+CD4-CCR7+CD45RA+ naive T cells. All receptors derive from a human donor in good health. Some libraries in this study had Jurkat cell RNA spiked in.

With respect to this clonotype: This may stem from a read error, because a much larger clone lies one nucleotide away. The chain uses TRBV7-9 and TRBJ1-3; D not certain. CDR1 is SEHNR, CDR2 FQNEAQ, per germline (reference sequence). The CDR3 loop spans 13 amino acids. The CDR3 is CVSSPSTGNTIYF. The CDR3 DNA sequence: TGTGTCAGCAGCCCCAGTACTGGAAACACCATATATTTT.

This clonotype has only a few counts. The CDR3 region has the DNA TGTGCCAGCAGTTTCCGAGGAGCTGCCGGCTATGAGCAGTTCTTC. Amino acid sequence: CASSFRGAAGYEQFF. The gene calls are TRBV27 and TRBJ2-1, with D unresolved. V lost 3 bases, J lost 8 bases, and 17 bases lay in between. The CDR3 contains 15 residues. Germline CDR1 MNHEY, CDR2 SMNVEV (reference sequence).

Regarding this clonotype: A much more abundant neighbour one base away suggests this may be a read error. This chain joins TRBV10-2 and TRBJ2-3; TRBD2 matches at 11 bases. CDR3 length: 14 residues. The trim removed 8 bases at V and 4 bases at J, leaving 5 bases unmatched. Looked up from germline, CDR1 is WSHSY and CDR2 is SAAADI. CDR3 nucleotide sequence: TGCGCCAGCGTTAGCGGGGGGGCCGCAGATACGCAGTATTTT. Protein sequence: CASVSGGAADTQYF.

This clonotype was recorded at least ten times. V is TRBV5-4 and J is TRBJ2-7; the match to TRBD2 covers 8 bases. V shed 0 bases, J shed 3 bases, and the junction held 2 bases outside the gene matches. The CDR3 runs 14 residues. Looked up from germline, CDR1 is SGHNT and CDR2 is YYREEE (reference sequence). CDR3 nucleotides: TGTGCCAGCAGCTTGGGGACTAGCCTCTACGAGCAGTACTTC. Translated, it gives CASSLGTSLYEQYF. The entire variable domain, with the rest obtained from reference TRBV5-4 and TRBJ2-7, is as follows: ETGVTQSPTHLIKTRGQQVTLRCSSQSGHNTVSWYQQALGQGPQFIFQYYREEENGRGNFPPRFSGLQFPNYSSELNVNALELDDSALYLCASSLGTSLYEQYFGPGTRLTVT.

This clonotype was counted many times. The CDR3 DNA is TGTGCCAGCAGCGAGACCGGACCGAGCGGAGATACGCAGTATTTT. This gives the protein CASSETGPSGDTQYF. The chain recombines TRBV7-2 with TRBJ2-3; TRBD2 is a possible D gene (5 bases). The CDR3 length is 15 residues. Germline-derived CDR1 and CDR2 are SGHTA and FQGNSA. V lost 5 bases and J lost 5, with 17 bases in between. The full variable domain, with the rest looked up from reference TRBV7-2 and TRBJ2-3, is GAGVSQSPSNKVTEKGKDVELRCDPISGHTALYWYRQSLGQGLEFLIYFQGNSAPDKSGLPSDRFSAERTGGSVSTLTIQRTQQEDSAVYLCASSETGPSGDTQYFGPGTRLTVL.

The rearrangement links TRBV15 to TRBJ1-2; D unresolved. Trimming took 1 base from V and 2 from J, leaving 14 bases between them. Per germline, CDR1 LNHNV and CDR2 YYDKDF (reference sequence). The CDR3 loop spans 16 amino acids. This CDR3 is CATSRGNKHSNYGYTF. The DNA of the CDR3 is TGTGCCACCAGCAGAGGAAATAAACATTCAAACTATGGCTACACCTTC.

The chain combines TRBV4-3 with TRBJ2-1; D unresolved. Germline CDR1 and CDR2: LGHNA and YSLEER. There are 16 residues in the CDR3. The V end lost 0 bases, the J end lost 2 bases, and 11 bases lay between the germline ends. CDR3 bases: TGCGCCAGCAGCCAAGAGCCCAGGACCCCCTACAATGAGCAGTTCTTC. Protein product: CASSQEPRTPYNEQFF.

This clonotype was recorded many times. The chain carries TRBV20-1 and TRBJ2-7, with TRBD1 matching over 8 bases. The CDR3 spans 15 residues. Germline V gene sequence: CDR1 DFQATT, CDR2 SNEGSKA (reference sequence). Trimming at V came to 0 bases and at J to 3 bases, leaving 7 bases not matched to a gene. The CDR3 coding sequence is TGCAGTGCTAGAGATCCGGGACAGGTGATCTACGAGCAGTACTTC. This codes for CSARDPGQVIYEQYF.

This clonotype was seen a few times. The rearrangement links TRBV19 to TRBJ2-3; weak D call: TRBD2 (7 bases). The CDR3 is made up of 14 amino acids. Germline V gives CDR1 LNHDA, CDR2 SQIVND (reference sequence). The V and J ends lost 6 bases and 6 bases respectively, with 16 bases between them. The chain's CDR3 is CASSWGGGDDTQYF. Here the CDR3 DNA reads TGTGCCAGTAGCTGGGGGGGGGGCGATGATACGCAGTATTTT.

The sample holds a few counts of this clonotype. This sequence joins TRBV4-3 and TRBJ2-5; tentative D call: TRBD2 (7 bases). The CDR3 runs to 15 residues. V shed 1 base and J shed 2 bases, with 11 bases lying between them. Germline CDR1 reads LGHNA; CDR2 reads YSLEER. In DNA form, the CDR3 reads TGCGCCAGCAGCCAAGGCGGGGGCCCACAAGAGACCCAGTACTTC. Translating gives CASSQGGGPQETQYF.

This clonotype appeared many times. J is TRBJ2-5 and V is TRBV7-9; TRBD2 matches at 10 bases. The germline gives CDR1 SEHNR, CDR2 FQNEAQ (reference sequence). This CDR3 has 15 amino acids. J lost 4 bases, V lost 6 bases, and 8 bases had no gene match. The CDR3 reads CASRQAGGPVETQYF. DNA for the CDR3: TGTGCCAGCAGACAAGCGGGAGGGCCTGTAGAGACCCAGTACTTC.

The chain combines TRBV30 with TRBJ2-5; 8 bases fit TRBD2. CDR3 length: 15 amino acids. Looked up from germline, CDR1 is GTSNPN and CDR2 is SVGIG (reference sequence). V was pared by 0 bases and J by 5 bases, with 8 bases of the junction left unmatched. The CDR3 sequence: CAWSVRAGGKETQYF. DNA for the CDR3: TGTGCCTGGAGTGTACGGGCGGGGGGAAAGGAGACCCAGTACTTC.

This clonotype was counted at least ten times. The chain links TRBV2 to TRBJ2-2; D is undetermined. The CDR3 length is 13 residues. The V gene lost 7 bases and the J gene lost 0 bases, with 6 bases spanning the gap. Germline V CDR1 and CDR2: SNHLY, FYNNEI. The CDR3 DNA follows: TGTGCCAGCACCAAATCGAACACCGGGGAGCTGTTTTTT. This translates into CASTKSNTGELFF.

This clonotype was found many times. The rearrangement joins TRBV5-4 to TRBJ2-7; D uncertain. The CDR3 loop spans 13 amino acids. Germline V gene sequence: CDR1 SGHNT, CDR2 YYREEE (reference sequence). V was trimmed by 4 bases and J by 1 base, leaving 9 bases between them. CDR3 in DNA: TGTGCCAGCAGCCGTACAGAGTCCTACGAGCAGTACTTC. The encoded protein is CASSRTESYEQYF.

This clonotype was recorded at least ten times. This CDR3 is CASSLAGVGAYEQYF. As DNA, the CDR3 is TGTGCCAGCAGCTTAGCAGGAGTGGGAGCCTACGAGCAGTACTTC. The chain links TRBV13 to TRBJ2-7; possible D gene TRBD2, 5 bases. The germline CDR1 and CDR2 sequences are PRHDT and FYEKMQ (reference sequence). The CDR3 has 15 amino acids. Trimming removed 1 base from V and 2 bases from J, with 12 bases in between. Full variable domain (outside the CDR3, taken from reference TRBV13 and TRBJ2-7): AAGVIQSPRHLIKEKRETATLKCYPIPRHDTVYWYQQGPGQDPQFLISFYEKMQSDKGSIPDRFSAQQFSDYHSELNMSSLELGDSALYFCASSLAGVGAYEQYFGPGTRLTVT.

The J gene is TRBJ2-2, the V gene TRBV14, with D uncertain. This CDR3 region has 15 residues. CDR1 SGHDN and CDR2 FVKESK come from the germline V gene. With 2 bases removed from V and 0 bases from J, the gap between germline ends came to 7 bases. The CDR3 DNA reads as TGTGCCAGCAGCCAATTTGGAGCGAACACCGGGGAGCTGTTTTTT. It specifies CASSQFGANTGELFF.

This clonotype has at least ten counts. J is TRBJ2-7 and V is TRBV6-2 or TRBV6-3; D uncertain. Germline V gene data show CDR1 as MNHEY and CDR2 as SVGEGT. Trimming pared 2 bases from V and 2 bases from J, leaving 13 bases between. The CDR3 totals 15 residues. Here the CDR3 reads CASSYPGQMTYEQYF. CDR3 DNA: TGTGCCAGCAGTTACCCCGGGCAGATGACCTACGAGCAGTACTTC.

This clonotype appeared a few times. The CDR3 DNA reads TGTGCCAGCAGCTTAGGTCCGGGAGGGCTAAAGAATGAGCAGTTCTTC. Protein sequence: CASSLGPGGLKNEQFF. V is TRBV7-9 and J is TRBJ2-1, with TRBD2 matching 8 bases. The ends lost 1 base at V and 7 bases at J; junction bases unmatched: 9. Looked up from germline, CDR1 is SEHNR and CDR2 is FQNEAQ (reference sequence). The CDR3 totals 16 residues. The complete variable domain, with remaining parts taken from reference TRBV7-9 and TRBJ2-1, reads DTGVSQNPRHKITKRGQNVTFRCDPISEHNRLYWYRQTLGQGPEFLTYFQNEAQLEKSRLLSDRFSAERPKGSFSTLEIQRTEQGDSAMYLCASSLGPGGLKNEQFFGPGTRLTVL.

The sample holds many counts of this clonotype. V is TRBV27 and J is TRBJ1-3; D call uncertain. The V gene's germline CDR1 is MNHEY and CDR2 SMNVEV (reference sequence). This CDR3 comprises 15 residues. With 7 bases removed from V and 0 bases from J, the gap between germline ends came to 13 bases. Here the CDR3 DNA reads TGTGCCAGCAAAAAAGTCGGGGACTCTGGAAACACCATATATTTT. Translated, it gives CASKKVGDSGNTIYF.

This clonotype was seen at least ten times. The gene calls are TRBV28 and TRBJ2-7; D ambiguous. Trimming left V 7 bases short and J 0 bases short, with 10 bases between. The germline V gene encodes CDR1 MDHEN and CDR2 SYDVKM. This CDR3 is 13 amino acids long. The CDR3 reads CASTLGSSYEQYF. For the CDR3, the DNA is TGTGCCAGCACCCTGGGCAGCTCCTACGAGCAGTACTTC.

Comments on this clonotype: A much more abundant neighbour one base away suggests this may be a read error. The chain joins TRBV2 to TRBJ2-7, with D hard to call. Germline V gives CDR1 SNHLY, CDR2 FYNNEI. V was cut by 3 bases and J by 0 bases, with 12 bases left in between. There are 15 residues in the CDR3. The DNA for the CDR3 is TGTGCCAGCAGTGAGCCCCCGGGCGGCTCCTACGAGCAGTACTTC. Protein product: CASSEPPGGSYEQYF.

The V call is TRBV5-3, the J call TRBJ2-1, with D tentatively TRBD1 (6 bases). Being an ORF, TRBV5-3 has a function that is uncertain. V was pared by 8 bases and J by 7 bases, with 16 bases between. CDR3 length: 13 residues. The CDR3 here is CASNRPDRNEQFF. As DNA, the CDR3 is TGTGCCAGCAACCGCCCGGACAGAAATGAGCAGTTCTTC.

In its sample, this clonotype was seen many times. The chain uses TRBV7-2 and TRBJ2-1, with D possibly being TRBD2 (5 bases). V lost 1 base and J lost 2, with 9 bases in between. There are 15 residues in the CDR3. Per germline, CDR1 SGHTA and CDR2 FQGNSA. DNA for the CDR3: TGTGCCAGCAGCTTAGGAGGGAGCGCCTACAATGAGCAGTTCTTC. Its protein product is CASSLGGSAYNEQFF.